This entry describes one T cell receptor beta chain. At one end, the junction sequence differs from germline, possibly due to a read error. The CDR3 is 16 amino acids. The germline CDR1 and CDR2 sequences are SEHNR and FQNEAQ (reference sequence). Primers for the PCR totalled 60 Vbeta and 13 Jbeta. Sequenced by immunoSEQ multiplex PCR; TCRdb stores in-frame clones only, minus some. The sample lists 120,000 to 150,000 clones, approximately 88% occurring once. This record belongs to a study of cytomegalovirus exposure and HLA in healthy donors. The sequenced sample was PBMCs. This receptor was taken from a woman aged 40 to 50 in good health and CMV-seronegative. The chain employs TRBV7-9 and TRBJ2-7, with 8 bases lining up with TRBD2. The CDR3 nucleotides read TGTTCCAGCAGCTCAGTTGGACGGGAGGGCTCCTACGAGCAGTACTTC. Residues: CSSSSVGREGSYEQYF.